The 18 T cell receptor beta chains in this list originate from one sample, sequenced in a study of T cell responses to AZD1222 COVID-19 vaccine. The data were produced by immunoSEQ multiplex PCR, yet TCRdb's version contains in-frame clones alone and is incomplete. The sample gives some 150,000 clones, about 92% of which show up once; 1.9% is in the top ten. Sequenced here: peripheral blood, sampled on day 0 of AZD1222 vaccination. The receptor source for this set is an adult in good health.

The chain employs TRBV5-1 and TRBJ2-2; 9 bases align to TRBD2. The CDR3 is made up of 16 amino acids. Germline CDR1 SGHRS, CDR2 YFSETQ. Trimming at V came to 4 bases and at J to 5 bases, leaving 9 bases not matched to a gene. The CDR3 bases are TGCGCCAGCAGCCAATCAGCGGGAGGCGAAACCGGGGAGCTGTTTTTT. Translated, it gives CASSQSAGGETGELFF.

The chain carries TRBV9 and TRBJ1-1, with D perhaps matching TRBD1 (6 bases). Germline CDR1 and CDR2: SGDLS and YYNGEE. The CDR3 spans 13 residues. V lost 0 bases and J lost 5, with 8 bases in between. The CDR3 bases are TGTGCCAGCAGCGTAGGACAGGCTACTGAAGCTTTCTTT. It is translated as CASSVGQATEAFF.

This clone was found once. The CDR3 region is CASRAGGSYEQYF. The CDR3 DNA reads as TGTGCCAGCAGGGCGGGGGGCTCCTACGAGCAGTACTTC. The chain joins TRBV28 to TRBJ2-7; 8 bases line up with TRBD2. This CDR3 region has 13 residues. V shed 6 bases and J 0 bases; nucleotides not matched to a gene: 1. The germline gives CDR1 MDHEN, CDR2 SYDVKM.

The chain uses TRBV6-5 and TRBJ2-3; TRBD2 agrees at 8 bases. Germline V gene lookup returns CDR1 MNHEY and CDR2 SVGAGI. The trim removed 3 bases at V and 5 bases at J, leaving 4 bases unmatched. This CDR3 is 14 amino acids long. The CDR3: CASSYRGGKDTQYF. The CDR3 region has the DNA TGTGCCAGCAGTTATCGGGGGGGAAAAGATACGCAGTATTTT.

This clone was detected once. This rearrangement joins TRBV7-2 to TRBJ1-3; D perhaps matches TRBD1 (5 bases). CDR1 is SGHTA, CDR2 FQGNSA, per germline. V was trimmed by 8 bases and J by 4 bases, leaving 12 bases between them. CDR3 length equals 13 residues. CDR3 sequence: CASAPNRGNTIYF. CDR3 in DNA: TGTGCCAGCGCTCCAAACAGGGGAAACACCATATATTTT.

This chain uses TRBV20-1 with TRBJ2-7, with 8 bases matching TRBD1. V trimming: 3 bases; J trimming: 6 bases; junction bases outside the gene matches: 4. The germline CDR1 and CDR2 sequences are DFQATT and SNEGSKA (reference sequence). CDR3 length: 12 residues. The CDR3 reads CSASTTGGEQYF. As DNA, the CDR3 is TGCAGTGCTAGTACCACAGGGGGCGAGCAGTACTTC.

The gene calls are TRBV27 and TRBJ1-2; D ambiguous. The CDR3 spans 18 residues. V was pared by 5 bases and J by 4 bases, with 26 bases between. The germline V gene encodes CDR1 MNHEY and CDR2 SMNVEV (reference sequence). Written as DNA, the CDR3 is TGTGCCAGCAGTCCTACTCCTTCAGACGGCCCAGCTACCTATGGCTACACCTTC. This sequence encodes CASSPTPSDGPATYGYTF.

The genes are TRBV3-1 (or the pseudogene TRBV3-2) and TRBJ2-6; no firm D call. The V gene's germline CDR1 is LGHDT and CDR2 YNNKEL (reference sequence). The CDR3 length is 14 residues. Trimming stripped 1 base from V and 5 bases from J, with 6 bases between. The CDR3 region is CASSQVGRANVLTF. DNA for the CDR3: TGTGCCAGCAGCCAAGTAGGGAGGGCCAACGTCCTGACTTTC.

This chain's CDR3 is CASRLGEGGYGYTF. The CDR3 DNA sequence: TGTGCCAGCAGGCTAGGGGAAGGAGGCTATGGCTACACCTTC. The chain links TRBV2 to TRBJ1-2, with D possibly matching TRBD1 (5 bases). Trimming pared 6 bases from V and 4 bases from J, leaving 15 bases between. The germline V gene has CDR1 SNHLY and CDR2 FYNNEI. There are 14 residues in the CDR3.

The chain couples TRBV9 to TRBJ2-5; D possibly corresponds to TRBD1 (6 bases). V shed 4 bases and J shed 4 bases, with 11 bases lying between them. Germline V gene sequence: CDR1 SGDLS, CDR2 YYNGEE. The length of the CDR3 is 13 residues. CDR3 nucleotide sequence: TGTGCCAGCAGCCCTACAGGGTTAGAGACCCAGTACTTC. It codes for CASSPTGLETQYF.

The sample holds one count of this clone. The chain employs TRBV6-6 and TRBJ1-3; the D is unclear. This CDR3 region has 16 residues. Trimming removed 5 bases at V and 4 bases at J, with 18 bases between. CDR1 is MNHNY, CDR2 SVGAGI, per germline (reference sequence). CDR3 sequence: CASSHKDPRRGNTIYF. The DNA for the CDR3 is TGTGCCAGCAGTCATAAGGACCCCCGACGAGGAAACACCATATATTTT.

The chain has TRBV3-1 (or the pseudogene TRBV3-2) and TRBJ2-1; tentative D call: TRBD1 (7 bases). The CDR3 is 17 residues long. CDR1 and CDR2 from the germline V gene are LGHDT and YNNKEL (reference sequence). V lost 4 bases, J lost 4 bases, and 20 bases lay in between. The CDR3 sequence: CASSPQRRDRTYNEQFF. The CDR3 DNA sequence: TGTGCCAGCAGCCCCCAGCGGCGGGACAGAACTTACAATGAGCAGTTCTTC.

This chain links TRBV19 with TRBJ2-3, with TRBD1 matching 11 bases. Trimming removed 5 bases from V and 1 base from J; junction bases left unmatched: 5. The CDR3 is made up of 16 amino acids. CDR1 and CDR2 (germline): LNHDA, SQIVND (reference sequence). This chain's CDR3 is CASSSGQGAGTDTQYF. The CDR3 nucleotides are TGTGCCAGTAGTTCCGGACAGGGGGCTGGCACAGATACGCAGTATTTT.

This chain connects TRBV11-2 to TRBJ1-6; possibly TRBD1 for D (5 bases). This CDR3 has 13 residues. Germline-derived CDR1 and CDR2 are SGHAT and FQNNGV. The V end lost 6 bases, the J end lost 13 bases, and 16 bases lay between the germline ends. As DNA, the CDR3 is TGTGCCAGCAGACAGAGTCAGGGTCTTCCCCTCCACTTT. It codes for CASRQSQGLPLHF.

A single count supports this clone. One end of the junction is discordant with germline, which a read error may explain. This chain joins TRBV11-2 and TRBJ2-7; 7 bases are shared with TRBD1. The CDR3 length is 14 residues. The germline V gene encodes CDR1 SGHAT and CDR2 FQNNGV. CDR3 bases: TGTGCCAGCAGCGTAGAGGGACAGCCTGGTGAGCAGTACTTC. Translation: CASSVEGQPGEQYF.

CDR3 coding DNA: TGTGCCAGCAGCCTCGCAACGGGAGAACCAGATACGCAGTATTTT. Translated: CASSLATGEPDTQYF. The genes are TRBV4-2 and TRBJ2-3, with a possible D match to TRBD2 (6 bases). V lost 4 bases and J lost 4, with 15 bases in between. CDR1 and CDR2 (germline): LGHNA, YNFKEQ. The CDR3 runs 15 residues.

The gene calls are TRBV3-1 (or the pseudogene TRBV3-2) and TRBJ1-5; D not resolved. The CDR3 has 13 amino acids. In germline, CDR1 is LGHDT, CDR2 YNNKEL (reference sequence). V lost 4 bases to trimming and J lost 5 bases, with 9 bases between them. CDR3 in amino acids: CASSRRLDQPQHF. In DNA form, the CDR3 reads TGTGCCAGCAGCCGCAGACTGGATCAGCCCCAGCATTTT.

DNA of the CDR3: TGTGCCAGCAGCAAAAGTGGGCGAAACGAGGGTGAAAAACTGTTTTTT. Residues: CASSKSGRNEGEKLFF. This rearrangement joins TRBV21-1 to TRBJ1-4. TRBV21-1 is termed a pseudogene. The CDR3 has 16 amino acids.